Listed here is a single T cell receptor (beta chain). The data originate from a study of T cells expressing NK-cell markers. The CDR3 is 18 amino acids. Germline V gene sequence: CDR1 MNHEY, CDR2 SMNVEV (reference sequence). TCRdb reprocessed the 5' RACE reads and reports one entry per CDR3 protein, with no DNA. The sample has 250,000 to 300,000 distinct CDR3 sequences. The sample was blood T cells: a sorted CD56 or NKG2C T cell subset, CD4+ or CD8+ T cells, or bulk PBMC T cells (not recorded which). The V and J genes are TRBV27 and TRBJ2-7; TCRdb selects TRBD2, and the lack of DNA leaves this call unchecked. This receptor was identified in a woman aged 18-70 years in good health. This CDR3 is CATHDIKQVALGLGKQYF.